This T cell receptor beta chain was identified in a study of T cell changes during pregnancy in multiple sclerosis (dated by TCRdb to the late 2010s). Regarding the study in general: Changes in the T cell repertoire over the course of pregnancy were examined in this study in women with multiple sclerosis.

The library was prepared using the immunoSEQ multiplex PCR assay. Here the immuneACCESS table is served through TCRdb, limited to in-frame sequences with V and J called. Missing clones are a known gap in these copies; in checked studies unresolved V genes cover under half, and the rest lacks a known reason. Across this sample there are approximately 90,000 clones, with roughly 92% seen only once. 2% to 2.5% of the sample rests with the top ten. Based on the germline V gene, the CDR1 and CDR2 sequences are KGHSH and LQKENI. Inclusive of the bounding cysteine and phenylalanine, the CDR3 is 16 residues long. This entry keeps only the CDR3 DNA: 48 bases, framed from base 1. Trimming at the junction amounts to 3 bases on V and 0 bases on J, and the germline ends lie 13 bases apart. A note on this clone: The target of this receptor is not known. Base qualities are not at hand, and no much larger clone is one base apart.

Here the sequenced sample was peripheral blood, taken after pregnancy. The V gene is TRBV18 and the J gene is TRBJ2-3; a weak D assignment points to TRBD2 (5 bases agree). This TCR came from a female donor with multiple sclerosis, enrolled in a pregnancy study. The CDR3 is CASSPRSGGSTDTQYF. The nucleotide sequence is TGTGCCAGCTCACCCCGGAGTGGAGGCAGCACAGATACGCAGTATTTT.